What follows are 32 T cell receptor beta chains derived from one specimen sequenced in a study of response to subunit inactivated influenza vaccine. TCRdb ran MiXCR on the RT-PCR reads and lists one entry per CDR3 protein. The data show approximately 500,000 distinct CDR3 sequences, around a quarter seen once. Another study also made use of these data, one on T cells expressing NK-cell markers. From that report: UMIs accompanied the 5'RACE template switching by which TCR beta cDNA was made.

This material consisted of CD4+ T cells sorted from PBMCs, taken 11 to 12 days after vaccination. Receptors originate from a man in his forties or fifties who received an inactivated influenza vaccine.

This clonotype was recorded a few times. V gene TRBV27 combines with J gene TRBJ2-7; 7 nucleotides agree with TRBD1. Trimming cost V 5 bases and J 4 bases; bases outside gene matches: 26. Germline-derived CDR1 and CDR2 are MNHEY and SMNVEV (reference sequence). This CDR3 has 20 amino acids. Here the CDR3 DNA reads TGTGCCAGCAGTCCGCGGACAGGACCCTCCATGTTGTCCCTCAAATACGAGCAGTACTTC. Amino acid sequence: CASSPRTGPSMLSLKYEQYF.

A few counts support this clonotype. This chain joins TRBV20-1 and TRBJ2-1, with 7 positions matching TRBD2. Germline V gene sequence: CDR1 DFQATT, CDR2 SNEGSKA (reference sequence). The CDR3 extends over 16 amino acids. V shed 6 bases, J shed 3 bases, and the junction held 14 bases outside the gene matches. The CDR3 protein is CSAIRGGREFYNEQFF. The CDR3 DNA follows: TGCAGTGCCATCCGCGGGGGTCGGGAGTTCTACAATGAGCAGTTCTTC.

V is TRBV20-1 and J is TRBJ2-5; 8 bases match TRBD1. V trimming: 0 bases; J trimming: 5 bases; junction bases outside the gene matches: 8. This CDR3 is built from 15 residues. CDR1 is DFQATT, CDR2 SNEGSKA, per germline (reference sequence). The CDR3 coding sequence is TGCAGTGCTAGAGATTTTCAGGGGGCGGCGGAGACCCAGTACTTC. This gives the protein CSARDFQGAAETQYF.

The V and J genes are TRBV30 and TRBJ2-7; D might be TRBD1 (5 bases). The V end lost 4 bases, the J end lost 1 base, and 14 bases lay between the germline ends. The CDR3 is 14 residues long. Per the germline V gene, CDR1 is GTSNPN and CDR2 is SVGIG (reference sequence). In DNA form, the CDR3 reads TGTGCCTGGACACGGCAGGGCCCATCCTACGAGCAGTACTTC. Its translation: CAWTRQGPSYEQYF.

This clonotype was observed a few times. The rearrangement uses TRBV7-9 and TRBJ1-2; 9 bases map to TRBD1. The CDR3 sequence is 16 residues long. Germline V CDR1 and CDR2: SEHNR, FQNEAQ (reference sequence). Trimming at V came to 4 bases and at J to 8 bases, leaving 14 bases not matched to a gene. The CDR3 reads CASSYVAGQGIGGYTF. The CDR3 coding sequence is TGTGCCAGCAGCTATGTGGCGGGACAGGGCATCGGCGGCTACACCTTC. The full variable domain, completed using reference TRBV7-9 and TRBJ1-2, is DTGVSQNPRHKITKRGQNVTFRCDPISEHNRLYWYRQTLGQGPEFLTYFQNEAQLEKSRLLSDRFSAERPKGSFSTLEIQRTEQGDSAMYLCASSYVAGQGIGGYTFGSGTRLTVV.

The J gene is TRBJ2-2, the V gene TRBV7-2, with a tentative D call TRBD1 (5 bases). Germline CDR1 reads SGHTA; CDR2 reads FQGNSA. This CDR3 has 12 amino acids. The germline V and J ends were trimmed by 5 bases and 8 bases, with 9 bases remaining between them. The CDR3 sequence is CASSGRQGELFF. In DNA form, the CDR3 reads TGTGCCAGCAGCGGCCGACAGGGGGAGCTGTTTTTT.

This clonotype was detected a few times. The chain recombines TRBV21-1 with TRBJ2-7; TRBD1 is taken as the D call from the table, unchecked against the DNA. TRBV21-1 is a pseudogene. The CDR3 contains 16 residues. CDR3 amino acids: CASSRRDSRSSYEQYF. CDR3 bases: TGTGCCAGCAGCAGACGGGACAGCCGGAGCTCCTACGAGCAGTACTTC.

The CDR3 sequence is CASSLETSGGAYTQYF. The CDR3, as DNA: TGTGCCAGCAGCTTAGAAACTAGCGGGGGGGCTTATACGCAGTATTTT. This chain joins TRBV7-2 and TRBJ2-3; 13 nucleotides agree with TRBD2. CDR1 and CDR2 (germline): SGHTA, FQGNSA. Trimming cost V 1 base and J 7 bases; bases outside gene matches: 5. This CDR3 spans 16 amino acids.

This chain joins TRBV28 and TRBJ1-1; D unresolved. The CDR3 totals 13 residues. V was clipped by 7 bases and J by 1 base, with 10 bases between them. The germline V gene has CDR1 MDHEN and CDR2 SYDVKM. The DNA of the CDR3 is TGTGCCAGCACCCCAGCCGGGAACACTGAAGCTTTCTTT. This gives the protein CASTPAGNTEAFF. The full variable domain, rest sourced from reference TRBV28 and TRBJ1-1, is DVKVTQSSRYLVKRTGEKVFLECVQDMDHENMFWYRQDPGLGLRLIYFSYDVKMKEKGDIPEGYSVSREKKERFSLILESASTNQTSMYLCASTPAGNTEAFFGQGTRLTVV.

The sample holds a few counts of this clonotype. This chain links TRBV12-3 or TRBV12-4 with TRBJ2-7; D is ambiguous. This CDR3 has 14 amino acids. V gave up 7 bases and J gave up 4 bases, with 17 bases separating them. The CDR3 protein is CASIPTVVGYEQYF. In DNA, the CDR3 is TGTGCCAGCATCCCCACCGTCGTGGGATACGAGCAGTACTTC.

The V call is TRBV7-8, the J call TRBJ2-3; 8 nucleotides match TRBD2. CDR1 and CDR2 (germline): SGHVS, FQNEAQ. The CDR3 runs 15 residues. The V segment lost 4 bases and the J segment 9 bases; nucleotides outside the gene matches: 12. This CDR3 is CASSYGLAPLLTQYF. As DNA, the CDR3 is TGTGCCAGCAGCTACGGACTAGCCCCACTCCTCACGCAGTATTTT.

V gene TRBV11-3 combines with J gene TRBJ2-3; no firm D call. Deletions cut 1 base from V and 3 bases from J, with 11 bases between. The germline V gene encodes CDR1 SGHNT and CDR2 YENEEA. The CDR3 runs 15 residues. The CDR3 DNA is TGTGCCAGCAGCTTAGCCGGGCAGATTACAGATACGCAGTATTTT. Translation: CASSLAGQITDTQYF.

This clonotype showed up many times. This chain uses TRBV4-3 with TRBJ2-1; D might be TRBD2 (5 bases). The CDR3 covers 16 residues. V dropped 4 bases and J dropped 8 bases, with 21 bases sitting between them. The V gene's germline CDR1 is LGHNA and CDR2 YSLEER. CDR3 loop: CASSPSTFGKEDEQFF. The DNA of the CDR3 is TGCGCCAGCAGCCCTTCTACCTTCGGAAAGGAGGATGAGCAGTTCTTC.

The DNA of the CDR3 is TGCAGTGCTGCCCCTCCGGGACCCGGGGACAATGAGCAGTTCTTC. Its translation is CSAAPPGPGDNEQFF. The J gene is TRBJ2-1, the V gene TRBV20-1; D may match TRBD1 or TRBD2 (5 bases each). Germline-derived CDR1 and CDR2 are DFQATT and SNEGSKA (reference sequence). V was clipped by 5 bases and J by 5 bases, with 19 bases between them. The CDR3 is 15 residues long.

This clonotype was counted only a few times. CDR3 amino acids: CASSVGTGYSSGANVLTF. DNA of the CDR3: TGTGCCAGCAGCGTCGGGACAGGTTATAGCTCTGGGGCCAACGTCCTGACTTTC. The V and J genes are TRBV9 and TRBJ2-6; 8 bases line up with TRBD1. Germline V gene data show CDR1 as SGDLS and CDR2 as YYNGEE. The CDR3 spans 18 residues. The V and J ends lost 2 bases and 0 bases, in that order; junction bases with no gene match: 7.

This clonotype was seen a few times. V is TRBV5-1 and J is TRBJ2-3; no clear D gene. The germline V gene has CDR1 SGHRS and CDR2 YFSETQ. V lost 4 bases and J lost 6, with 12 bases in between. CDR3 length: 13 amino acids. DNA for the CDR3: TGCGCCAGCAGCGCCGATCCCACGGATACGCAGTATTTT. Translating gives CASSADPTDTQYF.

This clonotype has a handful of counts. The chain has TRBV28 and TRBJ1-6; 7 nucleotides match TRBD1. The CDR3 totals 15 residues. The germline CDR1 and CDR2 sequences are MDHEN and SYDVKM. With 3 bases clipped from V and 11 bases from J, the junction kept 10 bases outside the gene matches. The CDR3 DNA sequence: TGTGCCAGCAGTTTTTGGGCAGGGGGGGTGGCACCCCTCCACTTT. Translated: CASSFWAGGVAPLHF. The full variable domain, completed using reference TRBV28 and TRBJ1-6, is DVKVTQSSRYLVKRTGEKVFLECVQDMDHENMFWYRQDPGLGLRLIYFSYDVKMKEKGDIPEGYSVSREKKERFSLILESASTNQTSMYLCASSFWAGGVAPLHFGNGTRLTVT.

The V call is TRBV3-1, the J call TRBJ2-7; 7 nucleotides align to TRBD1. With V trimmed by 6 bases and J by 0 bases, 8 bases remained unmatched. The CDR3 has 15 residues. From germline, CDR1 is LGHDT and CDR2 YNNKEL (reference sequence). The DNA of the CDR3 is TGTGCCAGCAGTATGATTTGGGACAGCTCCTACGAGCAGTACTTC. It specifies CASSMIWDSSYEQYF.

This clonotype came up a few times. The rearrangement uses TRBV24-1 and TRBJ2-1; 9 bases are a match to TRBD1. V lost 4 bases, J lost 10 bases, and 13 bases stayed unmatched. Germline V gives CDR1 KGHDR, CDR2 SFDVKD. The length of the CDR3 is 16 residues. This CDR3 is CATSDPTGGLWGEQFF. The CDR3 region has the DNA TGTGCCACCAGTGACCCCACAGGGGGCTTGTGGGGCGAGCAGTTCTTC.

In DNA, the CDR3 is TGTGCCAGCAGTTACTCGGGTTTGGCCAGGGTCCACGAGCAGTACTTC. Encoded protein: CASSYSGLARVHEQYF. This chain uses TRBV6-5 with TRBJ2-7; TRBD1 is a possible D gene (5 bases). This CDR3 has 16 amino acids. Germline loops: CDR1 MNHEY, CDR2 SVGAGI. V gave up 0 bases and J gave up 5 bases, with 17 bases separating them.

V usage is TRBV7-2 and J usage is TRBJ1-3, with unresolved D. CDR3 length equals 14 residues. Germline V lookup: CDR1 SGHTA, CDR2 FQGNSA. Trimming cost V 5 bases and J 3 bases, with 11 bases left between them. CDR3 region: CASSHGRVGNTIYF. CDR3 sequence (DNA): TGTGCCAGCAGCCACGGAAGGGTTGGAAACACCATATATTTT.

This clonotype was detected many times. This chain joins TRBV7-2 and TRBJ2-5; a possible D gene is TRBD2 (6 bases). V gave up 2 bases and J gave up 1 base, with 14 bases separating them. Looked up from germline, CDR1 is SGHTA and CDR2 is FQGNSA. The CDR3 has 16 amino acids. The CDR3 sequence: CASSLSAAGPQETQYF. CDR3 DNA sequence: TGTGCCAGCAGCTTAAGCGCGGCGGGGCCCCAAGAGACCCAGTACTTC.

This clonotype was seen more than once but under ten times. This rearrangement joins TRBV7-3 to TRBJ2-3, with 9 positions matching TRBD2. The length of the CDR3 is 19 residues. V trimming: 1 base; J trimming: 2 bases; junction bases outside the gene matches: 13. Germline assignment: CDR1 SGHTA and CDR2 FQGTGA. CDR3 DNA sequence: TGTGCCAGCAGCTTAAGGGCCAGGGTAGCGGGAGCCGTCACAGATACGCAGTATTTT. This sequence encodes CASSLRARVAGAVTDTQYF.

This chain uses TRBV19 with TRBJ1-5, with D possibly TRBD1 on 5 matching bases. V lost 5 bases to trimming and J lost 0 bases, with 14 bases between them. This CDR3 contains 16 residues. The germline CDR1 and CDR2 sequences are LNHDA and SQIVND (reference sequence). The CDR3 DNA reads TGTGCCAGTAGTTACCGTGTGGGGGATAGCAATCAGCCCCAGCATTTT. It codes for CASSYRVGDSNQPQHF.

This clonotype has just a few counts. V is TRBV12-3 or TRBV12-4 and J is TRBJ1-5; D is undetermined. The V gene lost 1 base and the J gene lost 3 bases, with 7 bases spanning the gap. The CDR3 covers 14 residues. The CDR3 nucleotides read TGTGCCAGCAGTTTAGGGAAGTCCAATCAGCCCCAGCATTTT. It codes for CASSLGKSNQPQHF.

The V call is TRBV27, the J call TRBJ1-1, with 12 bases lining up with TRBD1. Germline CDR1 MNHEY, CDR2 SMNVEV (reference sequence). Trimming cost V 6 bases and J 10 bases; bases outside gene matches: 12. The length of the CDR3 is 15 residues. CDR3 in amino acids: CASSLEVGTGGPAFF. The CDR3 DNA is TGTGCCAGCAGCCTGGAGGTCGGGACAGGGGGCCCAGCTTTCTTT.

The J gene is TRBJ2-1, the V gene TRBV12-3 or TRBV12-4, with D possibly being TRBD2 (6 bases). The CDR3 contains 15 residues. Trimming cost V 6 bases and J 10 bases, with 22 bases left between them. This CDR3 is CASSYLTRRAGEQFF. The CDR3 nucleotides read TGTGCCAGCAGCTACCTGACGCGCCGGGCGGGGGAGCAGTTCTTC.

This clonotype was detected a few times. This sequence joins TRBV20-1 and TRBJ2-1; possible D gene TRBD2, 6 bases. Trimming pared 3 bases from V and 1 base from J, leaving 13 bases between. The germline V gene has CDR1 DFQATT and CDR2 SNEGSKA (reference sequence). CDR3 length: 15 amino acids. CDR3 sequence reads: CSASVADLSYNEQFF. For the CDR3, the DNA is TGCAGTGCTAGTGTAGCGGATTTATCCTACAATGAGCAGTTCTTC.

Here the CDR3 reads CASRMLVNEQFF. The CDR3 DNA sequence: TGTGCCAGCAGGATGTTGGTGAATGAGCAGTTCTTC. J is TRBJ2-1 and V is TRBV28; D remains ambiguous. This CDR3 comprises 12 residues. Trimming cost V 6 bases and J 7 bases, with 10 bases left between them. Germline CDR1 MDHEN, CDR2 SYDVKM.

This clonotype has just a few counts. The genes are TRBV20-1 and TRBJ2-2; tentatively, D is TRBD1 or TRBD2 (6 bases each). CDR3 length equals 13 residues. Germline V gene lookup returns CDR1 DFQATT and CDR2 SNEGSKA (reference sequence). The CDR3 spells CGRRGGSTGELFF. DNA of the CDR3: TGCGGTCGGCGAGGGGGGTCTACCGGGGAGCTGTTTTTT.

The gene calls are TRBV10-1 and TRBJ2-5; 7 bases align to TRBD1. Unmatched junction bases numbered 9, after V lost 4 bases and J lost 7 bases. The CDR3 spans 14 residues. Germline V lookup: CDR1 WNHNN, CDR2 SYGVQD (reference sequence). CDR3 loop: CASSGEQGSGTQYF. The CDR3 bases are TGCGCCAGCAGTGGGGAACAGGGGAGCGGGACCCAGTACTTC.

The V call is TRBV12-3 or TRBV12-4, the J call TRBJ1-5; 7 nucleotides align to TRBD1. CDR3 length equals 13 residues. J lost 9 bases, V lost 6 bases, and 8 bases had no gene match. CDR3 amino acids: CASSRGQKGPQHF. The CDR3 DNA reads TGTGCCAGCAGCCGGGGACAGAAGGGGCCCCAGCATTTT.